These 14 T cell receptor beta chains were sequenced from one sample in a study of cytomegalovirus exposure and HLA in healthy donors. The PCR ran on 60 Vbeta and 13 Jbeta primers. The repertoire was sequenced with immunoSEQ multiplex PCR; TCRdb's copy has only in-frame clones and lacks some. The repertoire holds about 130,000 clones, with 77% as singletons. The sample consisted of PBMCs. The receptor source for this set is a woman aged 40-49 years in good health and CMV-seropositive.

V and J are TRBV2 and TRBJ2-1, with unresolved D. CDR3 size: 13 residues. The V gene lost 8 bases and the J gene lost 8 bases, with 16 bases spanning the gap. CDR1 is SNHLY, CDR2 FYNNEI, per germline. Written as DNA, the CDR3 is TGTGCCAGCTTTGAGCTCCTCATAGATGAGCAGTTCTTC. Translated, it gives CASFELLIDEQFF.

V gene TRBV2 combines with J gene TRBJ2-3; possibly TRBD2 for D (6 bases). CDR1 and CDR2 from the germline V gene are SNHLY and FYNNEI. The V and J ends lost 6 bases and 1 base respectively, with 20 bases between them. The CDR3 has 17 residues. Here the CDR3 DNA reads TGTGCCAGCAGGACTATAGGGCCGGGACTCGGCACAGATACGCAGTATTTT. Encoded protein: CASRTIGPGLGTDTQYF.

V and J are TRBV5-1 and TRBJ1-1; no firm D call. V was clipped by 4 bases and J by 5 bases, with 12 bases between them. This CDR3 has 13 amino acids. In germline, CDR1 is SGHRS, CDR2 YFSETQ. DNA for the CDR3: TGCGCCAGCAGCGGTCACTCGAAGACTGAAGCTTTCTTT. It codes for CASSGHSKTEAFF.

This clone came up once. The junction shows a germline mismatch at one end, possibly a read error. The chain links TRBV5-4 to TRBJ2-1, with 11 nucleotides matching TRBD2. This CDR3 region has 18 residues. Germline values: CDR1 SGHNT, CDR2 YYREEE (reference sequence). The CDR3 DNA reads TGTGCCAGCAGCTTGCCACAGATGGGACTAGCGGCCTACAATGGGCAGTTCTTC. It encodes CASSLPQMGLAAYNGQFF.

About this clone itself: At one boundary the junction diverges from the germline segment, which might be a read error. The gene calls are TRBV12-5 and TRBJ2-1; TRBD2 aligns across 10 bases. CDR3 size: 15 residues. Germline CDR1 reads LGHNT; CDR2 reads FRNRAP. The CDR3 spells CASGPGLAANNKQFF. Here the CDR3 DNA reads TGTGCTAGTGGCCCTGGACTAGCGGCAAACAATAAGCAGTTCTTC. Based on the CDR3 plus reference TRBV12-5 and TRBJ2-1, the full variable domain is DARVTQTPRHKVTEMGQEVTMRCQPILGHNTVFWYRQTMMQGLELLAYFRNRAPLDDSGMPKDRFSAEMPDATLATLKIQPSEPRDSAVYFCASGPGLAANNKQFFGPGTRLTVL.

V is TRBV28 and J is TRBJ2-4, with 9 positions matching TRBD1. The germline V gene encodes CDR1 MDHEN and CDR2 SYDVKM. The J segment lost 4 bases and the V segment lost 2 bases, leaving 6 bases of the junction unmatched. The CDR3 contains 16 residues. This chain's CDR3 is CASSLGTGLGKNIQYF. CDR3 DNA sequence: TGTGCCAGCAGTTTAGGGACAGGGCTTGGAAAAAACATTCAGTACTTC.

The chain combines TRBV19 with TRBJ1-2; D gene ambiguous. Germline CDR1 reads LNHDA; CDR2 reads SQIVND (reference sequence). The germline V and J ends were trimmed by 5 bases and 8 bases, with 18 bases remaining between them. There are 14 residues in the CDR3. CDR3 nucleotide sequence: TGTGCCAGTAGTCTTCTTGGTGTTCGGGGAGGCTACACCTTC. It translates to CASSLLGVRGGYTF.

This chain uses TRBV7-8 with TRBJ2-1; 7 positions match TRBD2. The germline V gene has CDR1 SGHVS and CDR2 FQNEAQ. The CDR3 runs to 16 residues. J gave up 7 bases and V 5 bases, and 14 bases lay outside the gene matches. The CDR3 here is CASSGRREIDRNEQFF. CDR3 in DNA: TGTGCCAGCAGCGGGAGGCGGGAGATCGATCGGAATGAGCAGTTCTTC. Looking up the rest from reference TRBV7-8 and TRBJ2-1 gives the full variable domain: GAGVSQSPRYKVAKRGQDVALRCDPISGHVSLFWYQQALGQGPEFLTYFQNEAQLDKSGLPSDRFFAERPEGSVSTLKIQRTQQEDSAVYLCASSGRREIDRNEQFFGPGTRLTVL.

This clone has only a few counts. This chain connects TRBV4-1 to TRBJ1-2, with D uncertain. The length of the CDR3 is 15 residues. Trimming left V 0 bases short and J 7 bases short, with 15 bases between. Germline assignment: CDR1 MGHRA and CDR2 YSYEKL. The CDR3 sequence: CASSQDRTQSGGYTF. The CDR3 DNA sequence: TGCGCCAGCAGCCAAGACAGGACTCAGTCAGGTGGCTACACCTTC.

V is TRBV28 and J is TRBJ1-2; D is possibly TRBD1 (5 bases). V lost 5 bases and J lost 1, with 14 bases in between. The CDR3 contains 15 residues. The germline V gene has CDR1 MDHEN and CDR2 SYDVKM. The CDR3 here is CASSPIAGFNYGYTF. The DNA for the CDR3 is TGTGCCAGCAGTCCGATCGCAGGGTTTAACTATGGCTACACCTTC.

J is TRBJ2-3 and V is TRBV11-1; D possibly corresponds to TRBD2 (6 bases). Germline values: CDR1 SGHAT, CDR2 FQDESV (reference sequence). The CDR3 sequence is 13 residues long. The ends were cut back, 8 bases at V and 0 bases at J, with 9 bases in the middle. The CDR3: CASSGLSTDTQYF. The DNA for the CDR3 is TGTGCCAGCTCCGGACTAAGCACAGATACGCAGTATTTT.

V usage is TRBV9 and J usage is TRBJ1-2, with D possibly being TRBD1 (6 bases). CDR3 length: 13 residues. V was cut by 4 bases and J by 1 base, with 8 bases left in between. The germline gives CDR1 SGDLS, CDR2 YYNGEE. This chain's CDR3 is CASSTQGNYGYTF. The CDR3 DNA follows: TGTGCCAGCAGCACACAGGGTAACTATGGCTACACCTTC.

J is TRBJ2-5 and V is TRBV27; 13 nucleotides line up with TRBD2. Matching the DNA end better, TRBJ2-7 makes the J call doubtful. The CDR3 has 16 residues. Germline V gene sequence: CDR1 MNHEY, CDR2 SMNVEV (reference sequence). CDR3 DNA: TGTGCCAGCACCCCACTTGGGACTAGCGGGGCCTACGAGCAGTACTTC. Its protein is CASTPLGTSGAYEQYF.

J is TRBJ2-1 and V is TRBV10-2; the match to TRBD1 covers 7 bases. The V gene end was trimmed by 3 bases and the J gene end by 9 bases; junction bases not matched to a gene: 14. Germline CDR1 and CDR2: WSHSY and SAAADI. This CDR3 comprises 16 residues. DNA for the CDR3: TGCGCCAGCAGTGACCAACAAGCAAAGACAGGGTTTGAGCAGTTCTTC. This gives the protein CASSDQQAKTGFEQFF.